This is a list of T cell receptor beta chains from one sample in a study of blood T cell repertoires in COVID-19. Here immunoSEQ multiplex PCR was the method, and the copy in TCRdb shows in-frame clones only, minus some. The table records fewer than 300,000 clones, approximately 85% of them present only once. Sequencing was done on a sample of peripheral blood. The source of these receptors is a human donor with COVID-19, enrolled during active disease. The donor label of this sample is uncertain. The CDR3 runs from the conserved cysteine through the conserved F or W. A D gene is named only where the DNA matches it firmly. The listing skips clone size in some rows; elsewhere it reads once, few, many or a size class.

V: TRBV19; D: NA; J: TRBJ1-1; size: NA; DNA: TGTGCCAGTAGTATTGGGGGGACTCAACAATGGAAAGGAACTGAAGCTTTCTTT; CDR3: CASSIGGTQQWKGTEAFF
V: TRBV6-5; D: NA; J: TRBJ1-1; size: NA; DNA: TGTGCCAGCAGACCGCCCCTAGGGGGGAACACTGAAGCTTTCTTT; CDR3: CASRPPLGGNTEAFF
V: TRBV5-1; D: TRBD1; J: TRBJ2-5; size: NA; DNA: TGCGCCAGCGCACAACGGACAGGGGGGGTGCAAGAGACCCAGTACTTC; CDR3: CASAQRTGGVQETQYF
V: TRBV3-1/TRBV3-2; D: TRBD1; J: TRBJ1-1; size: NA; DNA: TGTGCCAGCAGCAACCCGGACAGGGGGACTGAAGCTTTCTTT; CDR3: CASSNPDRGTEAFF
V: TRBV28; D: NA; J: TRBJ1-5; size: NA; DNA: TGTGCCAGCTTGTCGACAAGCAATCAGCCCCAGCATTTT; CDR3: CASLSTSNQPQHF
V: TRBV9; D: TRBD1; J: TRBJ1-1; size: NA; DNA: TGTGCCAGCAGTGACTACAGGGGACTGAACACTGAAGCTTTCTTT; CDR3: CASSDYRGLNTEAFF
V: TRBV7-2; D: TRBD2; J: TRBJ2-1; size: NA; DNA: TGTGCCAGCAGCTGGACTTGGACTAGCGGGAGGAATGAGCAGTTCTTC; CDR3: CASSWTWTSGRNEQFF
V: TRBV18; D: TRBD1; J: TRBJ1-2; size: NA; DNA: TGTGCCAGCTCACTTGGACAGGAGGCCTATGGCTACACCTTC; CDR3: CASSLGQEAYGYTF
V: TRBV19; D: TRBD1; J: TRBJ1-1; size: NA; DNA: TGTGCCAGTAGTTCGGGACAGGGGGCGAATACTGAAGCTTTCTTT; CDR3: CASSSGQGANTEAFF
V: TRBV19; D: NA; J: TRBJ1-1; size: NA; DNA: TGTGCCAGTACCCTTCACGACCCCCGGGGGGGTGAAGCTTTCTTT; CDR3: CASTLHDPRGGEAFF
V: TRBV21-1; D: NA; J: TRBJ2-7; size: NA; DNA: TGTGCCAGCAGCAACATTAGAACAGCGGGAGGAGACGAGCAGTACTTC; CDR3: CASSNIRTAGGDEQYF
V: TRBV10-3; D: TRBD1; J: TRBJ2-7; size: NA; DNA: TGTGCCATCAAGACCGACAGGGTTGAGATCGGTGAGCAGTACTTC; CDR3: CAIKTDRVEIGEQYF
V: TRBV7-2; D: NA; J: TRBJ2-1; size: NA; DNA: TGTGCCAGCAGCTCGTTTCACAGGGACAATGAGCAGTTCTTC; CDR3: CASSSFHRDNEQFF
V: TRBV4-3; D: NA; J: TRBJ2-7; size: NA; DNA: TGCGCCAGCAGTCTCTGGTACGCAGGGACCTACGAGCAGTACTTC; CDR3: CASSLWYAGTYEQYF
V: TRBV3-1/TRBV3-2; D: NA; J: TRBJ1-3; size: NA; DNA: TGTGCCAGCAGCCAAGTTCACCGGAGCTCTGGAAACACCATATATTTT; CDR3: CASSQVHRSSGNTIYF
V: TRBV6-5; D: TRBD2; J: TRBJ2-1; size: NA; DNA: TGTGCCAGTAGTCCTCTTGGCGGGGGATACAATGAGCAGTTCTTC; CDR3: CASSPLGGGYNEQFF
V: TRBV19; D: NA; J: TRBJ2-6; size: NA; DNA: TGTGCCAGTAGTATAGCAGCTGGGGCCAACGTCCTGACTTTC; CDR3: CASSIAAGANVLTF
V: TRBV5-5; D: NA; J: TRBJ2-2; size: once; DNA: TGTGCCAGCAGCGGTACGGCCTCTAGCGTAAACACCGGGGAGCTGTTTTTT; CDR3: CASSGTASSVNTGELFF
V: TRBV7-3; D: NA; J: TRBJ1-1; size: NA; DNA: TGTGCCAGCAGCTTAACGGAGGACACTGAAGCTTTCTTT; CDR3: CASSLTEDTEAFF
V: TRBV28; D: NA; J: TRBJ1-5; size: few; DNA: TGTGCCAGCAGTTACCGGGGGGGATTCAATCAGCCCCAGCATTTT; CDR3: CASSYRGGFNQPQHF
V: TRBV29-1; D: NA; J: TRBJ1-2; size: once; DNA: TGCAGCGTTGAAGCCTACAGGGATGTCTATGGCTACACCTTC; CDR3: CSVEAYRDVYGYTF
V: TRBV6-1; D: TRBD2; J: TRBJ2-1; size: NA; DNA: TGTGCCAGCAGTGAACCTAGGACTAGCGGGCCGTCCTACAATGAGCAGTTCTTC; CDR3: CASSEPRTSGPSYNEQFF
V: TRBV7-8; D: TRBD2; J: TRBJ2-2; size: NA; DNA: TGTGCCAGCAGCTTAGGGGGGGGGCTGTTTTTT; CDR3: CASSLGGGLFF
V: TRBV30; D: NA; J: TRBJ1-3; size: NA; DNA: TGTGCCTGGAGTGCGAGTAGCTCTGGAAACACCATATATTTT; CDR3: CAWSASSSGNTIYF
V: TRBV5-4; D: NA; J: TRBJ2-2; size: NA; DNA: TGTGCCAGCAGCTTGGCCAGGGGAACCGGGGAGCTGTTTTTT; CDR3: CASSLARGTGELFF